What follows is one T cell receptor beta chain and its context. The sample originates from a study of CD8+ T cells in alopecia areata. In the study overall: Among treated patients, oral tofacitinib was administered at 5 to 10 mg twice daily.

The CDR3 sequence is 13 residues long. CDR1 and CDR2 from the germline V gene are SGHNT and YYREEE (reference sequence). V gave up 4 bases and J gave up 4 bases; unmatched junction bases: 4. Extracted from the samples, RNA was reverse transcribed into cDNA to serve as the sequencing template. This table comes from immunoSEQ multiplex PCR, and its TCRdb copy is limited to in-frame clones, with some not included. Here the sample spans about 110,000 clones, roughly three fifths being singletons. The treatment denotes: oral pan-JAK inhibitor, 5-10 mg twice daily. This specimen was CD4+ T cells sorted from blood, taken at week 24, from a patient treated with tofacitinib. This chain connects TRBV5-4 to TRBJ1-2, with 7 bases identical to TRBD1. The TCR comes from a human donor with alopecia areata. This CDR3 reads CASSPRDSYGYTF. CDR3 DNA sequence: TGTGCCAGCAGCCCCCGGGACAGCTATGGCTACACCTTC.